Listed below are T cell receptor beta chains from one sample, sequenced in a study of OX40 agonist ivuxolimab in advanced cancers. Some clones are missing from TCRdb's copy, which holds only in-frame ones; the method was immunoSEQ multiplex PCR. This table holds roughly 41,000 clones, about 78% found once. The sample consisted of CD4+ or CD8+ T cells sorted from blood, taken in a trial of the OX40 agonist ivuxolimab. These receptors all stem from an adult with an advanced solid tumor such as melanoma, head and neck, liver or kidney cancer. The CDR3 runs from the conserved cysteine through the conserved F or W. D genes are given only for firm matches. A row's size may be missing; if present it is once, few, many or a size class.

TRBV5-1	TRBD2	NA	TRBJ2-2	CASSLGGSAVLGELFF	TGCGCCAGCAGCTTGGGCGGGAGTGCGGTTCTTGGGGAGCTGTTTTTT
TRBV2	NA	NA	TRBJ1-3	CASSESQALSGNTIYF	TGTGCCAGCAGTGAGAGCCAGGCGTTGAGTGGAAACACCATATATTTT
TRBV5-4	NA	once	TRBJ2-2	CASSLFAGAGATGELFF	TGTGCCAGCAGCTTATTCGCGGGGGCCGGGGCGACCGGGGAGCTGTTTTTT
TRBV5-4	TRBD2	NA	TRBJ2-1	CASSFGGTSGTYEQFF	TGTGCCAGCAGCTTCGGTGGGACTAGCGGGACGTATGAGCAGTTCTTC
TRBV5-6	TRBD2	NA	TRBJ2-5	CASSFITSGQETQYF	TGTGCCAGCAGCTTTATTACTAGCGGCCAAGAGACCCAGTACTTC
TRBV10-3	TRBD1	NA	TRBJ1-1	CAISEGRTGDEAFF	TGTGCCATCAGTGAAGGGAGGACAGGTGATGAAGCTTTCTTT
TRBV28	TRBD1	NA	TRBJ1-2	CASRQDRVGYGYTF	TGTGCCAGCAGACAGGACAGGGTGGGCTATGGCTACACCTTC
TRBV25-1	NA	NA	TRBJ1-5	CASSEYNNQPQHF	TGTGCCAGCAGTGAATACAACAATCAGCCCCAGCATTTT
TRBV27	TRBD1	NA	TRBJ2-7	CASRTGTELFEQYF	TGTGCCAGCAGGACCGGGACAGAGTTGTTCGAGCAGTACTTC
TRBV7-2	NA	few	TRBJ2-3	CASSLVAADTQYF	TGTGCCAGCAGCTTAGTCGCGGCAGATACGCAGTATTTT
TRBV10-3	TRBD1	NA	TRBJ1-2	CAISEFKTGDGYTF	TGTGCCATCAGTGAGTTTAAGACAGGGGATGGCTACACCTTC
TRBV7-9	NA	NA	TRBJ2-5	CASSSALSVADQETQYF	TGTGCCAGCAGCTCAGCTTTGTCGGTAGCGGACCAAGAGACCCAGTACTTC
TRBV2	NA	NA	TRBJ1-1	CASRRREGNTEAFF	TGTGCCAGCAGACGAAGAGAGGGGAACACTGAAGCTTTCTTT
TRBV28	NA	NA	TRBJ1-5	CASSLHRVDQPQHF	TGTGCCAGCAGTTTACACAGGGTTGACCAGCCCCAGCATTTT
TRBV2	TRBD1	once	TRBJ2-3	CARRTGSTDTQYF	TGTGCCAGAAGGACAGGGAGCACAGATACGCAGTATTTT
TRBV11-3	NA	few	TRBJ2-7	CASSSGGQRVNEQYF	TGTGCCAGCAGCTCCGGTGGACAACGAGTAAACGAGCAGTACTTC
TRBV6-6	NA	NA	TRBJ1-5	CASRETGVYQPQHF	TGTGCCAGCCGCGAAACGGGGGTTTATCAGCCCCAGCATTTT
TRBV9	NA	once	TRBJ1-2	CASSVTGTPNYGYTF	TGTGCCAGCAGCGTAACCGGGACACCGAACTATGGCTACACCTTC
TRBV6-6	NA	once	TRBJ2-7	CASSYTSTVSHEQYF	TGTGCCAGCAGTTACACCTCAACAGTATCCCACGAGCAGTACTTC
TRBV7-2	NA	NA	TRBJ1-5	CASSGARGYSNQPQHF	TGTGCCAGCAGCGGCGCTAGGGGATATAGCAATCAGCCCCAGCATTTT
TRBV6-5	NA	NA	TRBJ1-2	CASSSGYDSSGYTF	TGTGCCAGCAGTTCAGGGTATGACTCATCTGGCTACACCTTC